Below, 7 T cell receptor beta chains from the same sample are listed, as sequenced in a study of T cell responses to AZD1222 COVID-19 vaccine. Clones were read by immunoSEQ multiplex PCR, and TCRdb kept only the in-frame ones, dropping some. The sample has around 160,000 clones, 90% to 95% seen once. The sample consisted of peripheral blood, taken 28 days after the second AZD1222 dose. Source of these receptors: an adult who received the AZD1222 COVID-19 vaccine.

This sequence joins TRBV19 and TRBJ1-1; D ambiguous. The CDR3 is 12 residues long. Germline CDR1 LNHDA, CDR2 SQIVND (reference sequence). V lost 1 base, J lost 4 bases, and 4 bases lay in between. CDR3 residues: CASSIGITEAFF. CDR3 in DNA: TGTGCCAGTAGTATAGGGATCACTGAAGCTTTCTTT.

The chain has TRBV5-4 and TRBJ2-1; TRBD2 might be the D (5 bases). The V gene's germline CDR1 is SGHNT and CDR2 YYREEE (reference sequence). Deletions cut 5 bases from V and 0 bases from J, with 9 bases between. The length of the CDR3 is 14 residues. Here the CDR3 reads CASSPLASYNEQFF. The CDR3 DNA is TGTGCCAGCAGTCCGCTAGCCTCCTACAATGAGCAGTTCTTC. The full variable domain, with the rest looked up from reference TRBV5-4 and TRBJ2-1, is ETGVTQSPTHLIKTRGQQVTLRCSSQSGHNTVSWYQQALGQGPQFIFQYYREEENGRGNFPPRFSGLQFPNYSSELNVNALELDDSALYLCASSPLASYNEQFFGPGTRLTVL.

A single count supports this clone. The V gene is TRBV5-1, the J gene TRBJ2-5; D possibly corresponds to TRBD2 (5 bases). Germline V gene lookup returns CDR1 SGHRS and CDR2 YFSETQ. This CDR3 contains 14 residues. V was pared by 4 bases and J by 0 bases, with 10 bases between. The CDR3 loop reads CASSPELDQETQYF. Written as DNA, the CDR3 is TGCGCCAGCAGCCCAGAACTAGACCAAGAGACCCAGTACTTC.

The V gene is TRBV5-1, the J gene TRBJ1-1; 8 nucleotides match TRBD1. V shed 4 bases, J shed 1 base, and the junction held 9 bases outside the gene matches. The length of the CDR3 is 16 residues. Per the germline V gene, CDR1 is SGHRS and CDR2 is YFSETQ. The CDR3 here is CASSPGQGGRNTEAFF. As DNA, the CDR3 is TGCGCCAGCAGCCCCGGACAGGGTGGACGGAACACTGAAGCTTTCTTT.

V usage is TRBV28 and J usage is TRBJ2-1; 7 bases are shared with TRBD1. CDR1 is MDHEN, CDR2 SYDVKM, per germline. V dropped 3 bases and J dropped 4; count of bases not matched to a gene: 6. The CDR3 totals 15 residues. The CDR3 sequence is CASSFPGQKYNEQFF. CDR3 bases: TGTGCCAGCAGTTTTCCGGGACAGAAATACAATGAGCAGTTCTTC. Supplemented by reference TRBV28 and TRBJ2-1, the full variable domain reads DVKVTQSSRYLVKRTGEKVFLECVQDMDHENMFWYRQDPGLGLRLIYFSYDVKMKEKGDIPEGYSVSREKKERFSLILESASTNQTSMYLCASSFPGQKYNEQFFGPGTRLTVL.

The gene calls are TRBV10-3 and TRBJ1-6; D uncertain. The V end was cut by 3 bases, the J end by 5 bases, with 14 bases between. The CDR3 runs 16 residues. CDR1 and CDR2 from the germline V gene are ENHRY and SYGVKD. The CDR3 coding sequence is TGTGCCATCAGTGAACCCCCTAGCAGTAATAATTCACCCCTCCACTTT. This translates into CAISEPPSSNNSPLHF.

This chain's CDR3 is CASSPDGGYTDTQYF. The CDR3 nucleotides read TGTGCCAGCAGCCCCGATGGCGGCTACACAGATACGCAGTATTTT. This chain uses TRBV11-2 with TRBJ2-3; D is undetermined. The CDR3 is 15 amino acids. V lost 5 bases to trimming and J lost 2 bases, with 14 bases between them. Germline-derived CDR1 and CDR2 are SGHAT and FQNNGV.